This TCR beta chain originates from a study of CD8 T cells in ankylosing spondylitis. TCRdb ran MiXCR on the 5' RACE reads and lists one entry per CDR3 protein. This sample has around 390,000 distinct CDR3 sequences, with approximately 20% found just once. Study-wide points: A motif of several highly homologous TCR beta variants was seen as apparently characteristic of ankylosing spondylitis blood.

Trimming took off 3 bases at V and 5 bases at J, with 11 bases between the two ends. Germline V gene data show CDR1 as DFQATT and CDR2 as SNEGSKA (reference sequence). The CDR3 runs 14 residues. To note about this clonotype: The antigen remains unidentified.

The chain couples TRBV20-1 to TRBJ1-6; no clear D gene. Sequences were obtained from blood, either unsorted or a sorted T cell fraction (not recorded which). This TCR was sampled from a male donor with ankylosing spondylitis. Here the CDR3 DNA reads TGCAGTGCTAGTTTGGAACCGGATAATTCACCCCTCCACTTT. Amino acid sequence: CSASLEPDNSPLHF.